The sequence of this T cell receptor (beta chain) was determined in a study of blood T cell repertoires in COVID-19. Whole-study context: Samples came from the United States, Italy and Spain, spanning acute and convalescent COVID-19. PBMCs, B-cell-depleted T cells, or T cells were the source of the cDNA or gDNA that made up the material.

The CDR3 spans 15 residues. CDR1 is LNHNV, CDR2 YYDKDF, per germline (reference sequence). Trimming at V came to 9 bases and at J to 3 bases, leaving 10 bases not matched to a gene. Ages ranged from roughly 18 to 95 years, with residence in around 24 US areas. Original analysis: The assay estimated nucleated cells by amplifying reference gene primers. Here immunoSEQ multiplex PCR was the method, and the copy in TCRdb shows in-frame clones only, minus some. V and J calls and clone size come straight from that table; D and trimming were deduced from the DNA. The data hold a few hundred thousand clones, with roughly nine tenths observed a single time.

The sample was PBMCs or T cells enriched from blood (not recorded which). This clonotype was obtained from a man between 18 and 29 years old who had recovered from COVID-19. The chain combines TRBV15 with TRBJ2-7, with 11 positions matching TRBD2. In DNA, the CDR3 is TGTGCCACGACCGATACTAGCGGGGGCTACTACGAGCAGTACTTC. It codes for CATTDTSGGYYEQYF. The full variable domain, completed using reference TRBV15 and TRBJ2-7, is DAMVIQNPRYQVTQFGKPVTLSCSQTLNHNVMYWYQQKSSQAPKLLFHYYDKDFNNEADTPDNFQSRRPNTSFCFLDIRSPGLGDTAMYLCATTDTSGGYYEQYFGPGTRLTVT.